This TCR beta chain was sequenced in a study of T cell responses to AZD1222 COVID-19 vaccine. Study observations and caveats: An increase in Spike-specific TCR breadth and depth was observed after two AZD1222 doses.

For this clone: No antigen is known for it.

Germline V gene data show CDR1 as LNHNV and CDR2 as YYDKDF (reference sequence). V lost 4 bases and J lost 3; bases outside the gene matches: 3. This CDR3 is 16 amino acids long. Sequenced by immunoSEQ multiplex PCR; TCRdb stores in-frame clones only, minus some. The data hold about 150,000 clones, with about nine tenths observed a single time. The rearrangement uses TRBV15 and TRBJ2-2; 12 bases match TRBD1. This receptor was taken from an adult in good health. The source material was peripheral blood, sampled on day 0 of AZD1222 vaccination. The CDR3 region has the DNA TGTGCCACCAGCACGGGACAGGGGGCGGACACCGGGGAGCTGTTTTTT. Protein product: CATSTGQGADTGELFF.